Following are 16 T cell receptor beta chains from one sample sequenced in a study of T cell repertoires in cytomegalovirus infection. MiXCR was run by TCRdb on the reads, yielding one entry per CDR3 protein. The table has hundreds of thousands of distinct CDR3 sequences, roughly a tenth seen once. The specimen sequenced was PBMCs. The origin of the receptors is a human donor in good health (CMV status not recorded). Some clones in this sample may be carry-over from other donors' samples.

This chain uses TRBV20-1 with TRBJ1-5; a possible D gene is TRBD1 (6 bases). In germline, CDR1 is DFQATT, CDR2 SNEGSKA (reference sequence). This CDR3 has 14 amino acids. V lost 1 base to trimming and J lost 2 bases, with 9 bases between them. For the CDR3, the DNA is TGCAGTGCTAGAGCGGCAGGGGGCAATCAGCCCCAGCATTTT. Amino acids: CSARAAGGNQPQHF.

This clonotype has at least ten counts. CDR3 nucleotide sequence: TGTGCCAGCAGGTGGTACACCGGGGAGCTGTTTTTT. Translated, it gives CASRWYTGELFF. This chain links TRBV7-9 with TRBJ2-2; D not certain. This CDR3 is built from 12 residues. Trimming pared 6 bases from V and 3 bases from J, leaving 5 bases between. The germline V gene encodes CDR1 SEHNR and CDR2 FQNEAQ (reference sequence).

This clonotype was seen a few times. Here the CDR3 DNA reads TGTGCCAGCAGTTTTTCCGCAGGGGGGACTGAAGCTTTCTTT. It yields the protein CASSFSAGGTEAFF. V is TRBV12-3 or TRBV12-4 and J is TRBJ1-1; 7 positions agree with TRBD1. J was trimmed by 5 bases and V by 3 bases; bases with no gene match: 6. The CDR3 consists of 14 residues.

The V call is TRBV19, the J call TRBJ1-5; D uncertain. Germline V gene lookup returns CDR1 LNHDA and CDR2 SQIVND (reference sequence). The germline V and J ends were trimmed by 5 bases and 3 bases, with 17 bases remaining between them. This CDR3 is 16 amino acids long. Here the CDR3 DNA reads TGTGCCAGTAGTCTTCGGCGGGCGGACCCCAATCAGCCCCAGCATTTT. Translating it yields CASSLRRADPNQPQHF. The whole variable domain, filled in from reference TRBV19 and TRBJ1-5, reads DGGITQSPKYLFRKEGQNVTLSCEQNLNHDAMYWYRQDPGQGLRLIYYSQIVNDFQKGDIAEGYSVSREKKESFPLTVTSAQKNPTAFYLCASSLRRADPNQPQHFGDGTRLSIL.

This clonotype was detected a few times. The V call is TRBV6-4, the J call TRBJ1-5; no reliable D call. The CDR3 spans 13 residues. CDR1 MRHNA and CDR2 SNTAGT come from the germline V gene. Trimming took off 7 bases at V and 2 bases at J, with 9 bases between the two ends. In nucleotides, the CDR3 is TGTGCCAGCATGGGGATTGGCAATCAGCCCCAGCATTTT. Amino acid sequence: CASMGIGNQPQHF.

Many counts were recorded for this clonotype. CDR3 nucleotides: TGTGCCAGCAGTTACTCTGCGGGGTGGGAAAAAAACATTCAGTACTTC. Protein product: CASSYSAGWEKNIQYF. This chain joins TRBV6-5 and TRBJ2-4, with D maybe TRBD2 (6 bases). Germline V gene lookup returns CDR1 MNHEY and CDR2 SVGAGI. The CDR3 is made up of 16 amino acids. Trimming removed 0 bases from V and 4 bases from J, with 13 bases in between.

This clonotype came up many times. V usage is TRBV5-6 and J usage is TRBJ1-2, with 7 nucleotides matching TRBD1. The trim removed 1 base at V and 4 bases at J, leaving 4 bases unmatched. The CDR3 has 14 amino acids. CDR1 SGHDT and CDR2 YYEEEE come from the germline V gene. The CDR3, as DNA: TGTGCCAGCAGCTTGAACAGGGGCGGCTATGGCTACACCTTC. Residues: CASSLNRGGYGYTF.

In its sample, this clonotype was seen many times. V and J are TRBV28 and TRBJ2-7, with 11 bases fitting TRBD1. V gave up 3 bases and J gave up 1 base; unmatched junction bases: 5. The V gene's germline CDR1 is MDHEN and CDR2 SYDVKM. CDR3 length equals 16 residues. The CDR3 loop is CASSFADRGRSYEQYV. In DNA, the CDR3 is TGTGCCAGCAGTTTCGCGGACAGGGGGCGATCCTACGAGCAGTACGTC.

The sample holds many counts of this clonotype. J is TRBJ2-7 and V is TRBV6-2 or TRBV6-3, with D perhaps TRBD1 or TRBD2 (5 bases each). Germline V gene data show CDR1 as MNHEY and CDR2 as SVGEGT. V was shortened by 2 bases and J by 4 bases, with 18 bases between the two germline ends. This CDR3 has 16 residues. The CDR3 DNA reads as TGTGCCAGCAGTTACACTTCCGGGACCCAAAGATACGAGCAGTACGTC. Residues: CASSYTSGTQRYEQYV.

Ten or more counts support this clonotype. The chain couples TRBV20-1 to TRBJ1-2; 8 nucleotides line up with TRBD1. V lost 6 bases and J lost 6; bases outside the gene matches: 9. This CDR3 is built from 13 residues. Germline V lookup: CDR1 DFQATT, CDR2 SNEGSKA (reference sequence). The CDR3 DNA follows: TGCAGTGCGCAGCAGGGGGCGCGGCATGGCTACACCTTC. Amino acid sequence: CSAQQGARHGYTF.

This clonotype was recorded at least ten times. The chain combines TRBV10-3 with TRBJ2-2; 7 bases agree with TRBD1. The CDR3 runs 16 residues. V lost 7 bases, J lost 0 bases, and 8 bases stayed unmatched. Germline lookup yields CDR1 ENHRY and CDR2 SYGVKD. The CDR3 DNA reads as TGTGCCATCACCCAGGACAGGCCCGCGAACACCGGGGAGCTGTTTTTT. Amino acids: CAITQDRPANTGELFF.

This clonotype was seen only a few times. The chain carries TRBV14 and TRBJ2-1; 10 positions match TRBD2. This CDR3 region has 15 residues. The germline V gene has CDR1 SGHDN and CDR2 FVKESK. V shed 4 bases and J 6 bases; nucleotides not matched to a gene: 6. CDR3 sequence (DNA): TGTGCCAGCAGCCGCTGGCTAGCGGGGGTCAATGAGCAGTTCTTC. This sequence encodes CASSRWLAGVNEQFF.

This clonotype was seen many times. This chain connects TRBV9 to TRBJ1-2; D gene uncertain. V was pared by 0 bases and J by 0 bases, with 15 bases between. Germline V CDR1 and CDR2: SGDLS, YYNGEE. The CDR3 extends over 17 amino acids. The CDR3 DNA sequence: TGTGCCAGCAGCGTAGGGGCGGACGGAACCACTAACTATGGCTACACCTTC. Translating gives CASSVGADGTTNYGYTF.

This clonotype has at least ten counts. This CDR3 is CASSLTDQAPGNTIYF. DNA of the CDR3: TGTGCCAGCAGTTTAACGGACCAGGCTCCTGGAAACACCATATATTTT. The chain recombines TRBV28 with TRBJ1-3; no reliable D call. Looked up from germline, CDR1 is MDHEN and CDR2 is SYDVKM. The germline V and J ends were trimmed by 2 bases and 2 bases, with 13 bases remaining between them. This CDR3 has 16 amino acids.

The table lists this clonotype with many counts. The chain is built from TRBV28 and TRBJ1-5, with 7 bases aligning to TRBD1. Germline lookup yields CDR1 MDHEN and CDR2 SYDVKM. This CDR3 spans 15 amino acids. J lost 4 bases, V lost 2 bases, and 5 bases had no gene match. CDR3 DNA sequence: TGTGCCAGCAGTTTAGGGACAGAGGTTAATCAGCCCCAGCATTTT. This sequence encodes CASSLGTEVNQPQHF.

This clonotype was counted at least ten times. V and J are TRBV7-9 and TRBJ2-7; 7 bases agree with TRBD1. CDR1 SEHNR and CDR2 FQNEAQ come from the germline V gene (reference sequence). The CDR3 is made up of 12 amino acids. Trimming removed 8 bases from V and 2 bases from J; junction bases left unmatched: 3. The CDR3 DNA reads TGTGCCAGCGGAACAGGGGCCTACGAGCAGTACGTC. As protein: CASGTGAYEQYV.